This TCR beta chain emerged from a study of CD8+CD57+ T cells in acquired aplastic anemia. Study-level results: There were fewer than 35 CD8+ CDR3 sequences that occurred in both patients and controls. No significant difference in CD8+ Simpson's diversity was found between patients and controls.

On this clonotype itself: Antigen unknown.

Selection for sequencing was limited to patients who had shown CD8+CD57+ cell expansion by flow cytometry. After removal of 6 bases from V and 7 bases from J, the junction contained 5 bases not matched to a gene. The CDR3 length is 12 residues. Germline CDR1 ENHRY, CDR2 SYGVKD. CDR3 and TCR beta VDJ profiling relied on genomic DNA as the template. TCRdb reprocessed the reads with MiXCR, giving one entry per CDR3 protein. Among some 170,000 distinct CDR3 sequences listed, roughly 48% were seen once. Sequenced: sorted CD4+, CD8+, or CD8+CD57+ T cells (not recorded which) from PBMCs. The clonotype comes from a human donor with aplastic anemia. The V call is TRBV10-3, the J call TRBJ1-2; 7 nucleotides line up with TRBD1. CDR3 residues: CAISTQGTGYTF. The CDR3 DNA reads as TGTGCCATCAGCACACAGGGGACTGGCTACACCTTC.